This entry lists 30 T cell receptor beta chains sequenced from one sample in a study of PD-1 blockade in mismatch repair-deficient tumors. Sequencing used immunoSEQ multiplex PCR; TCRdb keeps in-frame clones, though not all of them. The sample records about 120,000 clones, around three quarters being singletons. The starting material was peripheral blood, obtained around 60 weeks after starting pembrolizumab. The receptors here all came from an adult with mismatch repair-deficient cancer.

J is TRBJ2-7 and V is TRBV2; D is possibly TRBD2 (6 bases). The germline V and J ends were trimmed by 10 bases and 3 bases, with 13 bases remaining between them. CDR3 length: 12 residues. Germline V gene data show CDR1 as SNHLY and CDR2 as FYNNEI. The CDR3 region has the DNA TGTGCCACCTGGGAGGCAGTCTACGAGCAGTACTTC. This codes for CATWEAVYEQYF.

The V call is TRBV7-9, the J call TRBJ2-4; D is possibly TRBD2 (5 bases). Germline CDR1 and CDR2: SEHNR and FQNEAQ (reference sequence). The V and J ends lost 5 bases and 5 bases respectively, with 13 bases between them. This CDR3 comprises 14 residues. CDR3 sequence reads: CASSLQWGENIQYF. CDR3 DNA: TGTGCCAGCAGCCTACAGTGGGGAGAAAACATTCAGTACTTC.

The rearrangement links TRBV9 to TRBJ2-7; TRBD2 matches 8 bases. Germline V lookup: CDR1 SGDLS, CDR2 YYNGEE. CDR3 length: 16 residues. Trimming removed 0 bases from V and 7 bases from J; junction bases left unmatched: 12. The CDR3 sequence: CASSVGGSGNAREQYF. DNA of the CDR3: TGTGCCAGCAGCGTAGGGGGTAGCGGGAATGCAAGGGAGCAGTACTTC.

This clone has just one count. V and J are TRBV18 and TRBJ1-3; D gene ambiguous. Trimming cost V 3 bases and J 0 bases, with 12 bases left between them. Germline loops: CDR1 KGHSH, CDR2 LQKENI. The CDR3 runs 16 residues. The chain's CDR3 is CASSPATQISGNTIYF. The CDR3 DNA follows: TGTGCCAGCTCACCTGCTACCCAGATCTCTGGAAACACCATATATTTT.

CDR3 DNA: TGCGCCAGCAGCCAAGGACCTGGACGGGCCAATGAGCAGTTCTTC. Encoded protein: CASSQGPGRANEQFF. The V call is TRBV4-1, the J call TRBJ2-1; D ambiguous. CDR3 length: 15 residues. CDR1 MGHRA and CDR2 YSYEKL come from the germline V gene. Trimming removed 1 base from V and 6 bases from J, with 13 bases in between.

The chain joins TRBV15 to TRBJ1-4, with D perhaps matching TRBD1 (6 bases). This CDR3 contains 18 residues. Germline V lookup: CDR1 LNHNV, CDR2 YYDKDF (reference sequence). V was cut by 0 bases and J by 3 bases, with 17 bases left in between. CDR3 bases: TGTGCCACCAGCAGAGATCCGGGGGCATTGGGGTCTAATGAAAAACTGTTTTTT. Translated: CATSRDPGALGSNEKLFF.

The chain joins TRBV7-6 to TRBJ2-3, with D hard to call. The CDR3 consists of 13 residues. V was pared by 5 bases and J by 1 base, with 7 bases between. Germline assignment: CDR1 SGHVS and CDR2 FNYEAQ. In nucleotides, the CDR3 is TGTGCCAGCAGCCCCGCGGGCACAGATACGCAGTATTTT. Translated: CASSPAGTDTQYF.

The rearrangement uses TRBV7-9 and TRBJ2-6; D ambiguous. V was trimmed by 1 base and J by 4 bases, leaving 14 bases between them. The CDR3 runs to 17 residues. In germline, CDR1 is SEHNR, CDR2 FQNEAQ (reference sequence). Here the CDR3 reads CASSLVVAVGGANVLTF. The CDR3 nucleotides read TGTGCCAGCAGCTTAGTGGTGGCGGTTGGAGGGGCCAACGTCCTGACTTTC.

This clone was detected only a few times. The chain uses TRBV4-3 and TRBJ2-2; 9 nucleotides agree with TRBD2. CDR1 and CDR2 (germline): LGHNA, YSLEER. CDR3 length equals 15 residues. The V gene end was trimmed by 4 bases and the J gene end by 0 bases; junction bases not matched to a gene: 0. The CDR3 DNA follows: TGCGCCAGCAGCCCTAGCGGGACGAACACCGGGGAGCTGTTTTTT. It is translated as CASSPSGTNTGELFF.

CDR3 nucleotides: TGTGCCAGCAGCGTAGATTGGACAGCTTCCTACGAGCAGTACTTC. Translating gives CASSVDWTASYEQYF. This chain links TRBV9 with TRBJ2-7; D perhaps matches TRBD1 (6 bases). V was pared by 0 bases and J by 1 base, with 11 bases between. Germline V gene sequence: CDR1 SGDLS, CDR2 YYNGEE. The CDR3 loop spans 15 amino acids. Supplemented by reference TRBV9 and TRBJ2-7, the full variable domain reads DSGVTQTPKHLITATGQRVTLRCSPRSGDLSVYWYQQSLDQGLQFLIQYYNGEERAKGNILERFSAQQFPDLHSELNLSSLELGDSALYFCASSVDWTASYEQYFGPGTRLTVT.

In its sample, this clone was seen once. V is TRBV6-5 and J is TRBJ1-5; unclear D gene. From germline, CDR1 is MNHEY and CDR2 SVGAGI. The CDR3 length is 12 residues. The ends were cut back, 5 bases at V and 7 bases at J, with 9 bases in the middle. CDR3 coding DNA: TGTGCCAGCAGTGAAGAACAGCAGCCCCAGCATTTT. Translated: CASSEEQQPQHF.

This chain links TRBV27 with TRBJ1-1, with D unresolved. Trimming removed 5 bases from V and 1 base from J, with 11 bases in between. The CDR3 contains 14 residues. Germline-derived CDR1 and CDR2 are MNHEY and SMNVEV (reference sequence). CDR3 nucleotide sequence: TGTGCCAGCAGTCAATCTGGTGGGAACACTGAAGCTTTCTTT. The encoded protein is CASSQSGGNTEAFF.

This chain connects TRBV5-8 to TRBJ2-2, with 9 nucleotides matching TRBD2. Germline loops: CDR1 SGHTS, CDR2 YDEGEE. V shed 4 bases, J shed 4 bases, and the junction held 5 bases outside the gene matches. This CDR3 has 15 amino acids. CDR3: CASSPSSGITGELFF. The CDR3 DNA follows: TGTGCCAGCAGCCCGTCTAGCGGGATCACCGGGGAGCTGTTTTTT. The variable domain in full, completed from reference TRBV5-8 and TRBJ2-2, reads EAGVTQSPTHLIKTRGQQATLRCSPISGHTSVYWYQQALGLGLQFLLWYDEGEERNRGNFPPRFSGRQFPNYSSELNVNALELEDSALYLCASSPSSGITGELFFGEGSRLTVL.

In its sample, this clone was seen once. The genes are TRBV30 and TRBJ2-7, with TRBD2 as a possible D gene (5 bases). The CDR3 sequence is 12 residues long. Deletions cut 0 bases from V and 9 bases from J, with 12 bases between. Germline CDR1 and CDR2: GTSNPN and SVGIG (reference sequence). CDR3 bases: TGTGCCTGGAGTGTCGGGGAGATCGGGCAGTACTTC. It yields the protein CAWSVGEIGQYF.

This chain connects TRBV7-8 to TRBJ1-5, with 8 bases matching TRBD1. Looked up from germline, CDR1 is SGHVS and CDR2 is FQNEAQ. The V gene end was trimmed by 5 bases and the J gene end by 6 bases; junction bases not matched to a gene: 18. This CDR3 is built from 18 residues. CDR3 sequence: CASSLKNPRTGIVQPQHF. The CDR3 nucleotides are TGTGCCAGCAGCCTTAAGAATCCCCGGACAGGGATTGTTCAGCCCCAGCATTTT.

The chain uses TRBV7-2 and TRBJ2-1, with D maybe TRBD2 (7 bases). The germline CDR1 and CDR2 sequences are SGHTA and FQGNSA. V lost 7 bases and J 0 bases, leaving 16 bases between the germline ends. The CDR3 extends over 16 amino acids. This CDR3 is CASIARGGSSYNEQFF. CDR3 bases: TGTGCCAGCATCGCTCGCGGGGGCAGCTCCTACAATGAGCAGTTCTTC.

The chain couples TRBV19 to TRBJ1-1; 7 bases are shared with TRBD1. The CDR3 contains 13 residues. V gave up 5 bases and J gave up 7 bases; unmatched junction bases: 7. Germline V CDR1 and CDR2: LNHDA, SQIVND (reference sequence). CDR3 sequence: CASSGRQGREAFF. In nucleotides, the CDR3 is TGTGCCAGTAGTGGCCGACAGGGACGTGAAGCTTTCTTT.

This chain links TRBV5-1 with TRBJ1-1, with D perhaps matching TRBD1 (6 bases). V dropped 5 bases and J dropped 3 bases, with 14 bases sitting between them. This CDR3 is built from 14 residues. Germline values: CDR1 SGHRS, CDR2 YFSETQ. In DNA form, the CDR3 reads TGCGCCAGCAGGCCGGCAGGGGAGCACACTGAAGCTTTCTTT. It codes for CASRPAGEHTEAFF.

The CDR3 nucleotides read TGTGACTGGGGCGGGGAGCGGGGGACTGGTGATGAAAAACTGTTTTTT. Its protein product is CDWGGERGTGDEKLFF. The chain links TRBV6-4 to TRBJ1-4; TRBD1 might be the D (5 bases). This CDR3 spans 16 amino acids. The germline gives CDR1 MRHNA, CDR2 SNTAGT.

The V and J genes are TRBV12-5 and TRBJ2-5, with D uncertain. The CDR3 length is 12 residues. V lost 1 base and J 8 bases, leaving 8 bases between the germline ends. Germline CDR1 LGHNT, CDR2 FRNRAP. CDR3 DNA sequence: TGTGCTAGTGGTTTGGAACACTATACCCAGTACTTC. Protein sequence: CASGLEHYTQYF.

This clone showed up just a few times. J is TRBJ1-1 and V is TRBV7-2; D possibly corresponds to TRBD1 (5 bases). This CDR3 is built from 14 residues. V was clipped by 0 bases and J by 6 bases, with 11 bases between them. Per germline, CDR1 SGHTA and CDR2 FQGNSA. The CDR3 bases are TGTGCCAGCAGCTTAGCGAAGGGGATTTCTGAAGCTTTCTTT. It is translated as CASSLAKGISEAFF.

The V and J genes are TRBV29-1 and TRBJ2-5; no clear D gene. CDR3 length: 13 amino acids. CDR1 SQVTM and CDR2 ANQGSEA come from the germline V gene. Between the trimmed V and J ends, which lost 7 bases and 2 bases, there was a span of 14 bases. This CDR3 reads CSALEFVQETQYF. The CDR3 DNA sequence: TGCAGCGCATTGGAGTTCGTTCAAGAGACCCAGTACTTC.

This clone has only one observation. CDR3 DNA: TGTGCCAGCAGCGGCGGGCATTCCGAGGACAATGAGCAGTTCTTC. Translating it yields CASSGGHSEDNEQFF. The V and J genes are TRBV9 and TRBJ2-1; D may be TRBD2 (5 bases). There are 15 residues in the CDR3. In germline, CDR1 is SGDLS, CDR2 YYNGEE. The germline V and J ends were trimmed by 3 bases and 5 bases, with 15 bases remaining between them.

V usage is TRBV30 and J usage is TRBJ1-3; D is unresolved. Germline CDR1 is GTSNPN and CDR2 is SVGIG (reference sequence). The CDR3 spans 16 residues. V dropped 0 bases and J dropped 9 bases, with 21 bases sitting between them. CDR3 sequence (DNA): TGTGCCTGGAGTGTTGACTTCCTTCGAAAGTGGTCCACCATATATTTT. It yields the protein CAWSVDFLRKWSTIYF.

The V call is TRBV10-1, the J call TRBJ2-1; no definite D call. This CDR3 has 13 residues. Deletions cut 11 bases from V and 9 bases from J, with 20 bases between. Germline CDR1 is WNHNN and CDR2 is SYGVQD (reference sequence). The CDR3 DNA reads TGCGCCTCCTCAAAGGAGCTTTGGAGTGAGCAGTTCTTC. Its protein is CASSKELWSEQFF.

The chain is built from TRBV7-9 and TRBJ2-1; D may be TRBD2 (6 bases). The germline V gene encodes CDR1 SEHNR and CDR2 FQNEAQ (reference sequence). The CDR3 loop spans 12 amino acids. V lost 5 bases, J lost 7 bases, and 9 bases lay in between. In DNA form, the CDR3 reads TGTGCCAGCAGCACAGGACTAAATGAGCAGTTCTTC. Its translation is CASSTGLNEQFF.

The chain links TRBV2 to TRBJ1-3; D may be TRBD1 (6 bases). Deletions cut 5 bases from V and 3 bases from J, with 11 bases between. CDR1 SNHLY and CDR2 FYNNEI come from the germline V gene. The CDR3 length is 14 residues. The CDR3 DNA is TGTGCCAGCAGTCCCAGGGGAAATGGAAACACCATATATTTT. It is translated as CASSPRGNGNTIYF.

The chain links TRBV9 to TRBJ2-7, with D unresolved. The ends were cut back, 0 bases at V and 2 bases at J, with 9 bases in the middle. This CDR3 region has 14 residues. The germline gives CDR1 SGDLS, CDR2 YYNGEE. The CDR3: CASSVGEPTYEQYF. CDR3 DNA sequence: TGTGCCAGCAGCGTAGGGGAACCTACCTACGAGCAGTACTTC.

V and J are TRBV7-2 and TRBJ1-2, with D unresolved. V lost 1 base and J 1 base, leaving 7 bases between the germline ends. Germline V CDR1 and CDR2: SGHTA, FQGNSA. The CDR3 extends over 14 amino acids. In DNA, the CDR3 is TGTGCCAGCAGCTTAGATACAGATAACTATGGCTACACCTTC. It is translated as CASSLDTDNYGYTF.

This chain links TRBV27 with TRBJ1-3; TRBD1 might be the D (5 bases). The germline V gene has CDR1 MNHEY and CDR2 SMNVEV (reference sequence). This CDR3 contains 15 residues. Between the trimmed V and J ends, which lost 5 bases and 2 bases, there was a span of 13 bases. The CDR3: CASSAAGFTGNTIYF. The CDR3 DNA reads as TGTGCCAGCAGTGCCGCAGGGTTCACTGGAAACACCATATATTTT.